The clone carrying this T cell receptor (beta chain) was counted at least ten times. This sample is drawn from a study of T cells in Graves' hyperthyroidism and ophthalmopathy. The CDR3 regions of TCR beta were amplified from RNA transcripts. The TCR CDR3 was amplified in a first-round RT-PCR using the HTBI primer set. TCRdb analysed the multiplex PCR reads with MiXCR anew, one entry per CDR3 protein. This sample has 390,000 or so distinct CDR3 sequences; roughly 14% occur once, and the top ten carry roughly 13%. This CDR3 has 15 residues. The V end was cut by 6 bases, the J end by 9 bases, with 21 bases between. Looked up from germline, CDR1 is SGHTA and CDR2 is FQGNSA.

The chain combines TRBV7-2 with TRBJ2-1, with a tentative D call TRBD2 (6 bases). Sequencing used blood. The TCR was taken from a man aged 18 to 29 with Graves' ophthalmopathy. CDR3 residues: CASRLPGLWVSEQFF. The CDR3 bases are TGTGCCAGCAGACTCCCGGGACTCTGGGTCAGTGAGCAGTTCTTC.